This entry lists 28 T cell receptor beta chains sequenced from one sample in a study of OX40 agonist ivuxolimab in advanced cancers. Repertoires were generated with immunoSEQ multiplex PCR, while TCRdb's copy carries only in-frame clones and drops some. The sample holds around 21,000 clones, around 85% seen once. Sequences were derived from CD4+ or CD8+ T cells sorted from blood, sampled in a trial of the OX40 agonist ivuxolimab. The receptors were sampled from an adult with an advanced solid tumor such as melanoma, head and neck, liver or kidney cancer.

The chain is built from TRBV7-9 and TRBJ2-1, with D unresolved. This CDR3 is built from 13 residues. V lost 1 base and J lost 7, with 8 bases in between. CDR1 and CDR2 (germline): SEHNR, FQNEAQ (reference sequence). The CDR3 DNA reads as TGTGCCAGCAGCTTAGAAGGTTCAAATGAGCAGTTCTTC. Protein product: CASSLEGSNEQFF. Complete variable domain (other parts from reference TRBV7-9 and TRBJ2-1): DTGVSQNPRHKITKRGQNVTFRCDPISEHNRLYWYRQTLGQGPEFLTYFQNEAQLEKSRLLSDRFSAERPKGSFSTLEIQRTEQGDSAMYLCASSLEGSNEQFFGPGTRLTVL.

This chain connects TRBV4-1 to TRBJ1-1; 9 bases map to TRBD1. The CDR3 is 17 residues long. Trimming took 0 bases from V and 4 from J; bases not matched to a gene: 9. Germline values: CDR1 MGHRA, CDR2 YSYEKL. The DNA for the CDR3 is TGCGCCAGCAGCCAAGAGCGAACAGGGGGCTGGGTCACTGAAGCTTTCTTT. Translation gives CASSQERTGGWVTEAFF.

This clone was observed once. V usage is TRBV18 and J usage is TRBJ1-1; 7 bases agree with TRBD1. CDR1 is KGHSH and CDR2 is LQKENI in the germline V gene. This CDR3 is 14 amino acids long. Germline trimming cut 1 base from V and 4 bases from J; bases unmatched to any gene: 3. The CDR3 here is CASSPLKGATEAFF. The CDR3 DNA reads TGTGCCAGCTCACCACTCAAGGGGGCCACTGAAGCTTTCTTT.

The V gene is TRBV9, the J gene TRBJ1-2; tentatively, D is TRBD1 (5 bases). This CDR3 comprises 15 residues. Trimming took 4 bases from V and 5 from J, leaving 18 bases between them. The germline CDR1 and CDR2 sequences are SGDLS and YYNGEE. CDR3 region: CASSSLGRGGYGYTF. CDR3 DNA: TGTGCCAGCAGCTCCCTGGGTAGGGGAGGATATGGCTACACCTTC.

The DNA of the CDR3 is TGCGCCAGCAGCCAAGTGACAAACAATGAGCAGTTCTTC. It translates to CASSQVTNNEQFF. V usage is TRBV4-1 and J usage is TRBJ2-1, with no clear D. The germline V gene has CDR1 MGHRA and CDR2 YSYEKL. The length of the CDR3 is 13 residues. The V end was cut by 1 base, the J end by 5 bases, with 6 bases between.

The V call is TRBV27, the J call TRBJ1-2, with TRBD1 identical over 10 bases. Germline V gene lookup returns CDR1 MNHEY and CDR2 SMNVEV (reference sequence). CDR3 length equals 14 residues. V gave up 4 bases and J gave up 5 bases; unmatched junction bases: 4. In nucleotides, the CDR3 is TGTGCCAGCAGTTCGACAGGGGGCCCATATGGCTACACCTTC. It codes for CASSSTGGPYGYTF.

This clone was recorded a few times. The chain is built from TRBV5-6 and TRBJ2-2; 12 nucleotides line up with TRBD2. This CDR3 contains 16 residues. Germline CDR1 SGHDT, CDR2 YYEEEE. Trimming took 0 bases from V and 7 from J; bases not matched to a gene: 4. This CDR3 reads CASSLELAGGLGELFF. CDR3 in DNA: TGTGCCAGCAGCTTGGAGCTAGCGGGGGGGCTCGGGGAGCTGTTTTTT.

V is TRBV9 and J is TRBJ2-5, with 8 bases lining up with TRBD1. Per germline, CDR1 SGDLS and CDR2 YYNGEE. The CDR3 length is 16 residues. With V trimmed by 3 bases and J by 4 bases, 11 bases remained unmatched. CDR3 region: CASSARDRKAGETQYF. In nucleotides, the CDR3 is TGTGCCAGCAGCGCGCGGGACAGGAAGGCGGGAGAGACCCAGTACTTC.

The V and J genes are TRBV4-2 and TRBJ1-5, with unresolved D. Trimming shortened V by 0 bases and J by 3 bases, and 15 bases separated the two germline ends. Germline loops: CDR1 LGHNA, CDR2 YNFKEQ. CDR3 length equals 17 residues. The CDR3 loop reads CASSQDSASWNNQPQHF. DNA for the CDR3: TGTGCCAGCAGCCAAGATTCGGCAAGCTGGAACAATCAGCCCCAGCATTTT.

This clone turned up a few times. The chain couples TRBV7-8 to TRBJ2-1, with D possibly TRBD2 on 5 matching bases. Germline-derived CDR1 and CDR2 are SGHVS and FQNEAQ. The CDR3 contains 13 residues. Trimming took 5 bases from V and 6 from J, leaving 11 bases between them. The CDR3 DNA reads TGTGCCAGCAGCGAAGCGGTTGGCAATGAGCAGTTCTTC. As protein: CASSEAVGNEQFF.

The CDR3 loop reads CASRTQGGTDTQYF. The DNA for the CDR3 is TGTGCCAGCAGGACCCAGGGGGGTACAGATACGCAGTATTTT. The chain recombines TRBV5-8 with TRBJ2-3, with D possibly matching TRBD1 (7 bases). This CDR3 spans 14 amino acids. Trimming cost V 5 bases and J 3 bases, with 13 bases left between them. Germline-derived CDR1 and CDR2 are SGHTS and YDEGEE.

The rearrangement uses TRBV6-1 and TRBJ2-7; the D gene is possibly TRBD2 (5 bases). The CDR3 extends over 13 amino acids. Germline CDR1 is MNHNS and CDR2 is SASEGT. CDR3 sequence: CALNRGNAYEQYF. The CDR3 DNA is TGTGCGCTGAATAGAGGGAACGCCTACGAGCAGTACTTC.

The rearrangement joins TRBV2 to TRBJ2-1, with D maybe TRBD2 (5 bases). There are 11 residues in the CDR3. V dropped 8 bases and J dropped 4 bases, with 6 bases sitting between them. CDR1 and CDR2 from the germline V gene are SNHLY and FYNNEI. In DNA, the CDR3 is TGTGCCAGCTCGGGGTACAATGAGCAGTTCTTC. Its translation: CASSGYNEQFF.

This sequence joins TRBV6-6 and TRBJ1-3; no definite D call. V lost 0 bases to trimming and J lost 0 bases, with 3 bases between them. The CDR3 loop spans 14 amino acids. Germline CDR1 is MNHNY and CDR2 is SVGAGI (reference sequence). The CDR3 nucleotides read TGTGCCAGCAGTTACTCGGTCTCTGGAAACACCATATATTTT. It codes for CASSYSVSGNTIYF.

The chain links TRBV9 to TRBJ2-1; 9 bases match TRBD2. Germline assignment: CDR1 SGDLS and CDR2 YYNGEE. There are 14 residues in the CDR3. V was clipped by 4 bases and J by 5 bases; unmatched bases: 4. Here the CDR3 reads CASSLRTSDNEQFF. CDR3 in DNA: TGTGCCAGCAGCTTACGGACTAGCGACAATGAGCAGTTCTTC.

The V call is TRBV19, the J call TRBJ2-7, with D uncertain. Germline CDR1 reads LNHDA; CDR2 reads SQIVND (reference sequence). The CDR3 has 14 residues. V was cut by 6 bases and J by 0 bases, with 12 bases left in between. The CDR3 reads CASSEESFSYEQYF. The CDR3 nucleotides are TGTGCCAGTAGCGAGGAGTCTTTCTCCTACGAGCAGTACTTC. The variable domain in full, with the rest retrieved from reference TRBV19 and TRBJ2-7, is DGGITQSPKYLFRKEGQNVTLSCEQNLNHDAMYWYRQDPGQGLRLIYYSQIVNDFQKGDIAEGYSVSREKKESFPLTVTSAQKNPTAFYLCASSEESFSYEQYFGPGTRLTVT.

The CDR3 protein is CASSEKGAGSYNSPLHF. The CDR3 bases are TGTGCCAGCAGTGAAAAGGGGGCTGGCTCCTATAATTCACCCCTCCACTTT. This rearrangement joins TRBV6-1 to TRBJ1-6; 7 bases agree with TRBD1. Germline assignment: CDR1 MNHNS and CDR2 SASEGT. The CDR3 length is 17 residues. With V trimmed by 2 bases and J by 0 bases, 4 bases remained unmatched.

The chain joins TRBV7-6 to TRBJ2-1, with a possible D match to TRBD1 (5 bases). This CDR3 has 17 amino acids. The V gene lost 1 base and the J gene lost 7 bases, with 20 bases spanning the gap. The germline V gene encodes CDR1 SGHVS and CDR2 FNYEAQ. Here the CDR3 reads CASSLVPPRQSGNEQFF. As DNA, the CDR3 is TGTGCCAGCAGCTTAGTCCCACCAAGACAGTCTGGTAATGAGCAGTTCTTC.

V gene TRBV6-6 combines with J gene TRBJ2-2, with unresolved D. Germline-derived CDR1 and CDR2 are MNHNY and SVGAGI (reference sequence). This CDR3 is 15 amino acids long. V lost 5 bases to trimming and J lost 0 bases, with 10 bases between them. The CDR3 DNA is TGTGCCAGCAGTGGGGTGAGCCCGAACACCGGGGAGCTGTTTTTT. This codes for CASSGVSPNTGELFF.

This chain joins TRBV27 and TRBJ2-5; possibly TRBD2 for D (5 bases). This CDR3 region has 13 residues. Germline V lookup: CDR1 MNHEY, CDR2 SMNVEV (reference sequence). Trimming stripped 1 base from V and 3 bases from J, with 6 bases between. CDR3 sequence: CASSLFGEETQYF. The CDR3 region has the DNA TGTGCCAGCAGTTTATTCGGGGAAGAGACCCAGTACTTC.

The V and J genes are TRBV10-3 and TRBJ2-1, with D hard to call. CDR3 length: 16 amino acids. Germline V gives CDR1 ENHRY, CDR2 SYGVKD. Trimming left V 4 bases short and J 6 bases short, with 19 bases between. CDR3 DNA: TGTGCCATCAGTGTGCCCCCAGGTTTGGGATTCAATGAGCAGTTCTTC. Its translation is CAISVPPGLGFNEQFF.

The chain uses TRBV27 and TRBJ2-7, with 8 bases matching TRBD2. V lost 6 bases, J lost 5 bases, and 9 bases stayed unmatched. This CDR3 is built from 14 residues. CDR1 MNHEY and CDR2 SMNVEV come from the germline V gene (reference sequence). The CDR3 loop is CASSPSGRVDEQYF. The CDR3 DNA reads as TGTGCCAGCAGCCCCAGCGGGAGAGTCGACGAGCAGTACTTC.

The chain is built from TRBV5-6 and TRBJ2-7, with 8 bases lining up with TRBD1. Germline V gene data show CDR1 as SGHDT and CDR2 as YYEEEE. The J segment lost 8 bases and the V segment lost 3 bases, leaving 4 bases of the junction unmatched. CDR3 size: 12 residues. For the CDR3, the DNA is TGTGCCAGCAGCTCCCAGGGGGCGAAGCAGTACTTC. It is translated as CASSSQGAKQYF.

V usage is TRBV27 and J usage is TRBJ1-1; 7 positions match TRBD1. V shed 5 bases and J 2 bases; nucleotides not matched to a gene: 8. Germline lookup yields CDR1 MNHEY and CDR2 SMNVEV (reference sequence). This CDR3 comprises 15 residues. CDR3 region: CASSPQTGINTEAFF. The DNA for the CDR3 is TGTGCCAGCAGTCCCCAGACAGGGATTAACACTGAAGCTTTCTTT.

V usage is TRBV7-7 and J usage is TRBJ2-1; D might be TRBD1 or TRBD2, each matching 5 bases. The germline V gene has CDR1 SSHAT and CDR2 FNYEAQ (reference sequence). V was pared by 5 bases and J by 3 bases, with 11 bases between. There are 14 residues in the CDR3. CDR3 in amino acids: CASSLRDGYNEQFF. The CDR3 DNA sequence: TGTGCCAGCAGCCTCCGGGACGGCTACAATGAGCAGTTCTTC.

The rearrangement uses TRBV7-9 and TRBJ1-2, with a weak D call TRBD1 (6 bases). This CDR3 has 13 residues. Looked up from germline, CDR1 is SEHNR and CDR2 is FQNEAQ (reference sequence). The V gene lost 5 bases and the J gene lost 7 bases, with 14 bases spanning the gap. This chain's CDR3 is CASSRAGAGGYTF. The CDR3 region has the DNA TGTGCCAGCAGCCGTGCAGGGGCAGGTGGCTACACCTTC.

The chain recombines TRBV27 with TRBJ2-2; D is uncertain. The CDR3 is made up of 12 amino acids. The germline V gene encodes CDR1 MNHEY and CDR2 SMNVEV (reference sequence). V lost 5 bases, J lost 2 bases, and 3 bases lay in between. CDR3 in DNA: TGTGCCAGCAGTCCTAACACCGGGGAGCTGTTTTTT. Its protein is CASSPNTGELFF.

This chain connects TRBV7-2 to TRBJ2-1; D ambiguous. The CDR3 sequence is 13 residues long. V lost 5 bases and J 8 bases, leaving 13 bases between the germline ends. In germline, CDR1 is SGHTA, CDR2 FQGNSA. CDR3 in DNA: TGTGCCAGCAGCACCCCAGTATTGGATGAGCAGTTCTTC. The encoded protein is CASSTPVLDEQFF. The entire variable domain, with the rest obtained from reference TRBV7-2 and TRBJ2-1, is as follows: GAGVSQSPSNKVTEKGKDVELRCDPISGHTALYWYRQSLGQGLEFLIYFQGNSAPDKSGLPSDRFSAERTGGSVSTLTIQRTQQEDSAVYLCASSTPVLDEQFFGPGTRLTVL.